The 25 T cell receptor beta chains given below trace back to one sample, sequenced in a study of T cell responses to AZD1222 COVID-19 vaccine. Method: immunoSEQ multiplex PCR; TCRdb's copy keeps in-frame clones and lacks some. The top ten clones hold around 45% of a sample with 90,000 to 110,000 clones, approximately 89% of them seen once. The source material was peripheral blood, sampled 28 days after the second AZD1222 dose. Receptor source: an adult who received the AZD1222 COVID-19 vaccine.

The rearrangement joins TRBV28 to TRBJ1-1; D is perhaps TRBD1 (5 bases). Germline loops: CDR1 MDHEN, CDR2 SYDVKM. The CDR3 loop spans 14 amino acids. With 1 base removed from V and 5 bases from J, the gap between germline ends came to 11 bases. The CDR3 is CASSLFGARTEAFF. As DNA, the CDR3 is TGTGCCAGCAGTTTATTCGGGGCGCGTACTGAAGCTTTCTTT.

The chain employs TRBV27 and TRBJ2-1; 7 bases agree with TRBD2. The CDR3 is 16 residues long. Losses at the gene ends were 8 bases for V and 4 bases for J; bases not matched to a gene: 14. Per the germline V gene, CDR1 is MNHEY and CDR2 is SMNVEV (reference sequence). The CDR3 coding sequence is TGTGCCAGCCGAAGCGGGGCGGGAGCGACTTACAATGAGCAGTTCTTC. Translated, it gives CASRSGAGATYNEQFF.

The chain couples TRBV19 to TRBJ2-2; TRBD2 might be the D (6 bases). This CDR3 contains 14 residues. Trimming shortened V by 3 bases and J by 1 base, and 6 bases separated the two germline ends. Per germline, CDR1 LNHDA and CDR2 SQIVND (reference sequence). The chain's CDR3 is CASSMGGNTGELFF. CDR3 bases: TGTGCCAGTAGTATGGGGGGGAACACCGGGGAGCTGTTTTTT.

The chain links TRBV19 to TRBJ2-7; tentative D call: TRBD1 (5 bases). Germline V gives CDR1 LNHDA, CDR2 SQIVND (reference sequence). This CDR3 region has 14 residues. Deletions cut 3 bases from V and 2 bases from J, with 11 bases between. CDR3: CASSIRVPPYEQYF. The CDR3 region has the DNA TGTGCCAGTAGTATCAGGGTACCACCCTACGAGCAGTACTTC.

CDR3 amino acids: CSVGVTGVTGELFF. The CDR3 DNA reads TGCAGCGTTGGGGTGACAGGAGTTACCGGGGAGCTGTTTTTT. The gene calls are TRBV29-1 and TRBJ2-2, with D tentatively TRBD1 (6 bases). Germline CDR1 reads SQVTM; CDR2 reads ANQGSEA. CDR3 size: 14 residues. V lost 4 bases to trimming and J lost 5 bases, with 14 bases between them.

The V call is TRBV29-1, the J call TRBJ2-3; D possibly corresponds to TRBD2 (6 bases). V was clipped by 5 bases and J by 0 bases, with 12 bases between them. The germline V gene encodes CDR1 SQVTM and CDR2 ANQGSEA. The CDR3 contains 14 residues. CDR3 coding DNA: TGCAGCGTTCGGGGGAGAGGGAGCACAGATACGCAGTATTTT. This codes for CSVRGRGSTDTQYF.

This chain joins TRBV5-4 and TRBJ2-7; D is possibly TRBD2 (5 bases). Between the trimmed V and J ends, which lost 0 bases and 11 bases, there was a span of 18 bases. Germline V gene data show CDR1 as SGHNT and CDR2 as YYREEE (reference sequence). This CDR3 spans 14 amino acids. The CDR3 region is CASSLGVRGMREYF. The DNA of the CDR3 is TGTGCCAGCAGCTTGGGAGTAAGAGGGATGAGGGAGTACTTC. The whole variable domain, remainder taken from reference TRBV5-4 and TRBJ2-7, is ETGVTQSPTHLIKTRGQQVTLRCSSQSGHNTVSWYQQALGQGPQFIFQYYREEENGRGNFPPRFSGLQFPNYSSELNVNALELDDSALYLCASSLGVRGMREYFGPGTRLTVT.

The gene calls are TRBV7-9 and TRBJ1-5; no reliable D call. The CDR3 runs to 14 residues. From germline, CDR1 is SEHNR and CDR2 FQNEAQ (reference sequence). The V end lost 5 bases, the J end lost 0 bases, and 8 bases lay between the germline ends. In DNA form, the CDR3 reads TGTGCCAGCAGCGGAACAGATAGCAATCAGCCCCAGCATTTT. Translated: CASSGTDSNQPQHF. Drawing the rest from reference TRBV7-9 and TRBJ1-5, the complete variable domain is DTGVSQNPRHKITKRGQNVTFRCDPISEHNRLYWYRQTLGQGPEFLTYFQNEAQLEKSRLLSDRFSAERPKGSFSTLEIQRTEQGDSAMYLCASSGTDSNQPQHFGDGTRLSIL.

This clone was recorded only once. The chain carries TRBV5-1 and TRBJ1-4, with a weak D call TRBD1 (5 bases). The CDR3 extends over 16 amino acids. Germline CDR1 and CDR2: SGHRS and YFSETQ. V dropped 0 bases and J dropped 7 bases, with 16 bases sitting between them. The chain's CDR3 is CASSLAGTTGSEKLFF. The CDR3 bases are TGCGCCAGCAGCTTGGCCGGGACTACGGGATCTGAAAAACTGTTTTTT.

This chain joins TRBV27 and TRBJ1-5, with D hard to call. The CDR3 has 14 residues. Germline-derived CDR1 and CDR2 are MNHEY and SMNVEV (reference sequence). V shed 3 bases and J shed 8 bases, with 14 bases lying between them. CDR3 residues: CASSLGSVAKPQHF. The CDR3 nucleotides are TGTGCCAGCAGTTTGGGGTCTGTCGCCAAGCCCCAGCATTTT.

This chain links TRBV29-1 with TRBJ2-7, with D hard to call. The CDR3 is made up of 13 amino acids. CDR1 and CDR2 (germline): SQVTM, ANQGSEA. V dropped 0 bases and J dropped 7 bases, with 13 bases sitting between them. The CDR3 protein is CSVEDMRSREQYF. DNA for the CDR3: TGCAGCGTTGAAGATATGCGGTCAAGGGAGCAGTACTTC.

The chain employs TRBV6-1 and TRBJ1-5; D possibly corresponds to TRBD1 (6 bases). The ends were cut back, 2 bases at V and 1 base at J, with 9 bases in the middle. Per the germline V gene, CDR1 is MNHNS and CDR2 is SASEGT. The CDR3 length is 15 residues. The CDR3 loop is CASSELGGSNQPQHF. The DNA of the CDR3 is TGTGCCAGCAGTGAATTGGGGGGCAGCAATCAGCCCCAGCATTTT.

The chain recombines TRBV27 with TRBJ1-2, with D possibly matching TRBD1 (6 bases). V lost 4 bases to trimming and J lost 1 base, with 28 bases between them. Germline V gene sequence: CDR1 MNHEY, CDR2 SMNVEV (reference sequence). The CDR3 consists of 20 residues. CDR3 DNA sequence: TGTGCCAGCAGTTCGATGTGGAAGGAGACAGGAGGGGGATTTAACTATGGCTACACCTTC. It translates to CASSSMWKETGGGFNYGYTF.

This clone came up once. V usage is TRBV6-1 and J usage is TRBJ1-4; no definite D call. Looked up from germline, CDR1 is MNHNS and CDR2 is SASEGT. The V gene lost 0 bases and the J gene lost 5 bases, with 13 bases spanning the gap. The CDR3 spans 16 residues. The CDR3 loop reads CASSEAADGENEKLFF. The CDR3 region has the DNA TGTGCCAGCAGTGAAGCCGCGGACGGGGAGAATGAAAAACTGTTTTTT.

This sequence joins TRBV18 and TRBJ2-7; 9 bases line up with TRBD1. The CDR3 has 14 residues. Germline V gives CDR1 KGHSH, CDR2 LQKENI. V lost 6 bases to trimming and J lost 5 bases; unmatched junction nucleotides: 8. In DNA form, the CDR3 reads TGTGCCAGCTCCCAACAGGGGGCTCGGGACGAGCAGTACTTC. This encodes CASSQQGARDEQYF.

The CDR3 DNA reads as TGCGCCAGCAGCTTGTGGGGGCGAGGGTGGAACACTGAAGCTTTCTTT. Its translation is CASSLWGRGWNTEAFF. The gene calls are TRBV5-1 and TRBJ1-1; a weak D match, TRBD1 (6 bases). The CDR3 is 16 residues long. Germline V CDR1 and CDR2: SGHRS, YFSETQ. Trimming pared 1 base from V and 1 base from J, leaving 14 bases between. Full variable domain (rest looked up from reference TRBV5-1 and TRBJ1-1): KAGVTQTPRYLIKTRGQQVTLSCSPISGHRSVSWYQQTPGQGLQFLFEYFSETQRNKGNFPGRFSGRQFSNSRSEMNVSTLELGDSALYLCASSLWGRGWNTEAFFGQGTRLTVV.

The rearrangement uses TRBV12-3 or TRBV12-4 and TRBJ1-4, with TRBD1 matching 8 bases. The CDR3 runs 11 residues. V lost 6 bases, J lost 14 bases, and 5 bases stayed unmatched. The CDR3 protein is CASSSGGELFF. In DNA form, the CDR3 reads TGTGCCAGCAGCTCAGGGGGCGAGCTGTTTTTT.

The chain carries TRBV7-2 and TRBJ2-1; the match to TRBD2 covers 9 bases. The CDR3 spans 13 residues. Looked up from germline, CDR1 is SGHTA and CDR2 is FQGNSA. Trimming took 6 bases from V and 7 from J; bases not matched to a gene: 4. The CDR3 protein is CASRITSGNEQFF. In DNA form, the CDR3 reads TGTGCCAGCAGAATAACTAGCGGGAATGAGCAGTTCTTC.

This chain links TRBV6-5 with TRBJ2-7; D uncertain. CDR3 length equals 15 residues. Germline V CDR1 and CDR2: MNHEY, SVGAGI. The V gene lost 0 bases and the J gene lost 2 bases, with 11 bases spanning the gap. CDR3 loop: CASSYSEGLPYEQYF. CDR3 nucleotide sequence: TGTGCCAGCAGTTACTCAGAAGGGCTTCCCTACGAGCAGTACTTC.

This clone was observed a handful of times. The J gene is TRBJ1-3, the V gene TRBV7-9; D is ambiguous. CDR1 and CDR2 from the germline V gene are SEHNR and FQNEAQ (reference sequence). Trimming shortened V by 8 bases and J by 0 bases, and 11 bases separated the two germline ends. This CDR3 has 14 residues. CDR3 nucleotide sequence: TGTGCCAGCGGCCCCGGGAACTCTGGAAACACCATATATTTT. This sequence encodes CASGPGNSGNTIYF.

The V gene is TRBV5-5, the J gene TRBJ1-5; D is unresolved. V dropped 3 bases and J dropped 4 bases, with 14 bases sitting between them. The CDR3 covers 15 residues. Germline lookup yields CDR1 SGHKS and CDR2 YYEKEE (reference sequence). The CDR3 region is CASSWTDLQNQPQHF. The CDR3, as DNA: TGTGCCAGCAGCTGGACGGATCTTCAGAATCAGCCCCAGCATTTT. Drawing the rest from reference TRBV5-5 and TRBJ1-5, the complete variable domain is DAGVTQSPTHLIKTRGQQVTLRCSPISGHKSVSWYQQVLGQGPQFIFQYYEKEERGRGNFPDRFSARQFPNYSSELNVNALLLGDSALYLCASSWTDLQNQPQHFGDGTRLSIL.

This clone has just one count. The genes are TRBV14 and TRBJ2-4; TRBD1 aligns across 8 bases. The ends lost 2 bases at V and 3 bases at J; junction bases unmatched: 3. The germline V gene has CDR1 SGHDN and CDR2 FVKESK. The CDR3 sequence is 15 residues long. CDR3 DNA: TGTGCCAGCAGCCAACCAGGGGGCGGCAAAAACATTCAGTACTTC. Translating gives CASSQPGGGKNIQYF.

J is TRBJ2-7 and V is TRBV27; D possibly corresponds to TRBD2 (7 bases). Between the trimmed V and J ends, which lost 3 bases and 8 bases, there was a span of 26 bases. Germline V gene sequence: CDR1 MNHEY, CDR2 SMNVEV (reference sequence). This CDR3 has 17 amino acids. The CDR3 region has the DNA TGTGCCAGCAGTTTTAGGGAGGGGGGGCTCCAGCTACGGAAGCAGTACTTC. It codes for CASSFREGGLQLRKQYF.

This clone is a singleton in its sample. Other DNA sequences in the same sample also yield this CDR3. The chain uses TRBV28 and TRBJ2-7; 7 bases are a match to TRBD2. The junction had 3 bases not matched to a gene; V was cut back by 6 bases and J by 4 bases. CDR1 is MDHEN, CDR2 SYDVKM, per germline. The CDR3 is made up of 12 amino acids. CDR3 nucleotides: TGTGCCAGCAGCCCCGGGAGGTACGAGCAGTACTTC. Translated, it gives CASSPGRYEQYF. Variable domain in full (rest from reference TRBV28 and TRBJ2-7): DVKVTQSSRYLVKRTGEKVFLECVQDMDHENMFWYRQDPGLGLRLIYFSYDVKMKEKGDIPEGYSVSREKKERFSLILESASTNQTSMYLCASSPGRYEQYFGPGTRLTVT.

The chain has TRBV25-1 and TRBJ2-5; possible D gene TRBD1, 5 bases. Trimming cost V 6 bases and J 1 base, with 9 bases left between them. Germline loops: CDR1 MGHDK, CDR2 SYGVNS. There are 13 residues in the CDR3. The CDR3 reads CASSRQIQETQYF. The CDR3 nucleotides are TGTGCCAGCAGCCGACAGATCCAAGAGACCCAGTACTTC.